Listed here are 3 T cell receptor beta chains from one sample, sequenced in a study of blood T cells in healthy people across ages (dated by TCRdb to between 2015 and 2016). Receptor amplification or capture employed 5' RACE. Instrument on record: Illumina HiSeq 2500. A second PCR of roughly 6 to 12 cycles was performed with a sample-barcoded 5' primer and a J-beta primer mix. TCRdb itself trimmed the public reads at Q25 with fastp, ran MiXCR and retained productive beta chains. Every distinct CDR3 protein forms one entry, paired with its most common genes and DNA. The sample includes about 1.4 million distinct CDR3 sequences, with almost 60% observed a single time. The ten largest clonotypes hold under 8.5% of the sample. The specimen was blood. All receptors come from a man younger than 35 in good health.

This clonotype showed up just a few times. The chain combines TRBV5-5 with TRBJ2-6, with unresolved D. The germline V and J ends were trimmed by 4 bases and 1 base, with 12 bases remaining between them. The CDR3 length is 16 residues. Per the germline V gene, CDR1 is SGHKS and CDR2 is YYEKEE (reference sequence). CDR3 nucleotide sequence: TGTGCCAGCAGCCCACCTGGAGAGTCTGGGGCCAACGTCCTGACTTTC. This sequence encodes CASSPPGESGANVLTF.

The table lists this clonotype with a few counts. The CDR3 region has the DNA TGTGCCAGCATGGAGAACACAGATACGCAGTATTTT. Translation: CASMENTDTQYF. This chain uses TRBV27 with TRBJ2-3; D gene uncertain. With 7 bases removed from V and 2 bases from J, the gap between germline ends came to 7 bases. Germline V lookup: CDR1 MNHEY, CDR2 SMNVEV (reference sequence). This CDR3 spans 12 amino acids.

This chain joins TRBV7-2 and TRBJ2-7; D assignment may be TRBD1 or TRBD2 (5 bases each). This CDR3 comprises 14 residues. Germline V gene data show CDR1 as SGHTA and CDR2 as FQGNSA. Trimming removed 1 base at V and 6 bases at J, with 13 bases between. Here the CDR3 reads CASSLELGTIEQYF. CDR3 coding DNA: TGTGCCAGCAGCTTAGAGTTGGGGACCATCGAGCAGTACTTC.